A single sample gave rise to the 12 T cell receptor beta chains below, sequenced in a study of shared clonotypes between healthy human individuals. Only in-frame clones appear in the TCRdb table, and some are missing; sequencing was by immunoSEQ multiplex PCR. The data show about 600,000 clones, roughly four fifths seen once. The sequencing input was PBMCs. Receptor source: a woman in her 40s in good health. Some clones in this sample may be carry-over from other donors' samples.

Worth noting for this clone: A read error may be the cause here, since a much bigger clone is one base away. The V gene is TRBV11-1, the J gene TRBJ2-3; no reliable D call. Germline loops: CDR1 SGHAT, CDR2 FQDESV (reference sequence). The CDR3 is 11 residues long. Trimming removed 2 bases from V and 6 bases from J, with 3 bases in between. The CDR3 loop is CASSLRDTQYF. In nucleotides, the CDR3 is TGTGCCAGCAGCTTAAGGGATACGCAGTATTTT.

This clone was observed a handful of times. The chain combines TRBV19 with TRBJ2-5; D remains unclear. The CDR3 sequence is 14 residues long. Germline CDR1 and CDR2: LNHDA and SQIVND (reference sequence). With 6 bases removed from V and 5 bases from J, the gap between germline ends came to 16 bases. The CDR3 sequence is CASRNTALRETQYF. CDR3 nucleotides: TGTGCCAGTAGAAATACGGCCCTTCGGGAGACCCAGTACTTC. The whole variable domain, filled in from reference TRBV19 and TRBJ2-5, reads DGGITQSPKYLFRKEGQNVTLSCEQNLNHDAMYWYRQDPGQGLRLIYYSQIVNDFQKGDIAEGYSVSREKKESFPLTVTSAQKNPTAFYLCASRNTALRETQYFGPGTRLLVL.

This clone has only a few counts. V and J are TRBV6-1 and TRBJ2-6, with D possibly matching TRBD2 (6 bases). The CDR3 is made up of 16 amino acids. Trimming took off 2 bases at V and 2 bases at J, with 10 bases between the two ends. Germline-derived CDR1 and CDR2 are MNHNS and SASEGT. The CDR3 nucleotides are TGTGCCAGCAGTGAACTCCGGGGGACTGGGGCCAACGTCCTGACTTTC. This sequence encodes CASSELRGTGANVLTF.

The V call is TRBV5-1, the J call TRBJ2-1, with TRBD2 identical over 9 bases. The CDR3 sequence is 16 residues long. Germline lookup yields CDR1 SGHRS and CDR2 YFSETQ. V gave up 1 base and J gave up 7 bases; unmatched junction bases: 9. DNA of the CDR3: TGCGCCAGCAGCTTGAGCGGGAGGATTCTTACAAATGAGCAGTTCTTC. Translation gives CASSLSGRILTNEQFF. The complete variable domain, with remaining parts taken from reference TRBV5-1 and TRBJ2-1, reads KAGVTQTPRYLIKTRGQQVTLSCSPISGHRSVSWYQQTPGQGLQFLFEYFSETQRNKGNFPGRFSGRQFSNSRSEMNVSTLELGDSALYLCASSLSGRILTNEQFFGPGTRLTVL.

The chain uses TRBV29-1 and TRBJ1-1, with 8 bases fitting TRBD1. This CDR3 contains 12 residues. V gave up 8 bases and J gave up 6 bases; unmatched junction bases: 8. Germline values: CDR1 SQVTM, CDR2 ANQGSEA. The CDR3 sequence is CSLRQGSSEAFF. The CDR3 DNA sequence: TGCAGCCTGCGACAGGGGTCGTCTGAAGCTTTCTTT.

On this clone itself: Within the sample, other DNA sequences also encode this same CDR3. V gene TRBV28 combines with J gene TRBJ2-5, with 8 bases lining up with TRBD2. The DNA matches TRBJ2-7 better at its end, which makes the J call doubtful. This CDR3 region has 15 residues. The V gene's germline CDR1 is MDHEN and CDR2 SYDVKM. CDR3 sequence: CASSSLAGSSYEQYF. CDR3 bases: TGTGCCAGCAGTTCTTTAGCGGGGTCTTCCTACGAGCAGTACTTC.

V is TRBV21-1 and J is TRBJ2-7. TRBV21-1 is a pseudogene. The CDR3 length is 12 residues. The CDR3: CASSKGGREQYF. As DNA, the CDR3 is TGTGCCAGCAGCAAAGGTGGGCGGGAGCAGTACTTC.

The rearrangement uses TRBV15 and TRBJ2-7, with 7 bases fitting TRBD1. Germline CDR1 is LNHNV and CDR2 is YYDKDF (reference sequence). Trimming cost V 5 bases and J 3 bases; bases outside gene matches: 16. The CDR3 sequence is 17 residues long. The CDR3 sequence: CATSSLFPGQRFYEQYF. In DNA, the CDR3 is TGTGCCACCAGCTCCTTATTCCCGGGACAGAGATTCTACGAGCAGTACTTC.

Comment on this clone: Other DNA sequences from this sample encode an identical CDR3 as well. This chain uses TRBV7-9 with TRBJ1-1; 7 nucleotides align to TRBD1. Germline-derived CDR1 and CDR2 are SEHNR and FQNEAQ (reference sequence). The CDR3 has 13 amino acids. With 3 bases clipped from V and 3 bases from J, the junction kept 1 base outside the gene matches. CDR3 region: CASSFTGDTEAFF. CDR3 nucleotide sequence: TGTGCCAGCAGCTTCACAGGGGACACTGAAGCTTTCTTT.

The chain links TRBV11-2 to TRBJ2-2, with 11 bases fitting TRBD1. Germline CDR1 reads SGHAT; CDR2 reads FQNNGV. J lost 5 bases, V lost 6 bases, and 5 bases had no gene match. The CDR3 has 15 amino acids. CDR3 sequence reads: CASRGGTGGTGELFF. The CDR3 DNA is TGTGCCAGCAGAGGGGGGACAGGGGGAACCGGGGAGCTGTTTTTT. Together with reference TRBV11-2 and TRBJ2-2, the CDR3 gives the full variable domain: EAGVAQSPRYKIIEKRQSVAFWCNPISGHATLYWYQQILGQGPKLLIQFQNNGVVDDSQLPKDRFSAERLKGVDSTLKIQPAKLEDSAVYLCASRGGTGGTGELFFGEGSRLTVL.

The gene calls are TRBV2 and TRBJ2-6; no clear D gene. Trimming took off 6 bases at V and 0 bases at J, with 12 bases between the two ends. The CDR3 is made up of 16 amino acids. The germline V gene has CDR1 SNHLY and CDR2 FYNNEI. As DNA, the CDR3 is TGTGCCAGCAGAGTGGACGGTTACTCTGGGGCCAACGTCCTGACTTTC. This encodes CASRVDGYSGANVLTF.

The chain employs TRBV19 and TRBJ2-7, with D possibly matching TRBD1 (6 bases). Germline loops: CDR1 LNHDA, CDR2 SQIVND (reference sequence). The CDR3 is made up of 15 amino acids. The V end was cut by 4 bases, the J end by 4 bases, with 17 bases between. The CDR3 bases are TGTGCCAGTAGTACAACCGGGACAACTGGATACGAGCAGTACTTC. Translated, it gives CASSTTGTTGYEQYF.